These 27 T cell receptor beta chains came from one sample sequenced in a study of blood T cell repertoires in COVID-19. The data were produced by immunoSEQ multiplex PCR, yet TCRdb's version contains in-frame clones alone and is incomplete. The sample contains some 170,000 clones, about three quarters of which appear only once. Sequenced material: peripheral blood. These receptors all come from a woman between 50 and 59 years old with active or convalescent COVID-19.

This rearrangement joins TRBV9 to TRBJ1-1; D is possibly TRBD1 (5 bases). The CDR3 length is 15 residues. The germline V gene encodes CDR1 SGDLS and CDR2 YYNGEE. V was clipped by 4 bases and J by 0 bases, with 13 bases between them. In DNA, the CDR3 is TGTGCCAGCAGCCTACTGGGGGGGATGAACACTGAAGCTTTCTTT. It is translated as CASSLLGGMNTEAFF.

The genes are TRBV6-4 and TRBJ2-1; D call uncertain. The CDR3 is 12 residues long. Per germline, CDR1 MRHNA and CDR2 SNTAGT. The ends were cut back, 2 bases at V and 8 bases at J, with 7 bases in the middle. The chain's CDR3 is CASSDRRDEQFF. CDR3 nucleotide sequence: TGTGCCAGCAGTGACCGTCGGGATGAGCAGTTCTTC.

V is TRBV11-2 and J is TRBJ2-1, with 7 bases fitting TRBD2. Trimming removed 0 bases from V and 8 bases from J; junction bases left unmatched: 10. CDR3 length: 16 residues. Germline V gene sequence: CDR1 SGHAT, CDR2 FQNNGV. Here the CDR3 reads CASSLDGRAGWYEQFF. CDR3 nucleotide sequence: TGTGCCAGCAGCTTAGATGGGAGGGCAGGGTGGTATGAGCAGTTCTTC.

The table lists this clone with a few counts. This chain connects TRBV6-4 to TRBJ2-3; 9 bases map to TRBD2. The CDR3 is 14 amino acids. Losses at the gene ends were 3 bases for V and 6 bases for J; bases not matched to a gene: 4. Germline V lookup: CDR1 MRHNA, CDR2 SNTAGT. The CDR3 coding sequence is TGTGCCAGCAGTGAGCGGGGGGGCTTCGATACGCAGTATTTT. Translating it yields CASSERGGFDTQYF.

The rearrangement uses TRBV30 and TRBJ2-1, with D perhaps TRBD2 (6 bases). The length of the CDR3 is 12 residues. Between the trimmed V and J ends, which lost 5 bases and 8 bases, there was a span of 13 bases. Germline V gene sequence: CDR1 GTSNPN, CDR2 SVGIG (reference sequence). DNA for the CDR3: TGTGCCTGGGCCCCAGCGGGCGATGAGCAGTTCTTC. Protein product: CAWAPAGDEQFF.

This clone turned up a few times. The chain recombines TRBV6-5 with TRBJ1-1; D may be TRBD1 (5 bases). V lost 0 bases, J lost 5 bases, and 10 bases lay in between. Germline loops: CDR1 MNHEY, CDR2 SVGAGI. The CDR3 is 14 residues long. Written as DNA, the CDR3 is TGTGCCAGCAGTTACTCGGCAGGGAGGACTGAAGCTTTCTTT. Its translation is CASSYSAGRTEAFF.

In nucleotides, the CDR3 is TGCGCCAGCAGCCAAGATGACAGGGGAGGGTCGGGCTACACCTTC. This encodes CASSQDDRGGSGYTF. V is TRBV4-1 and J is TRBJ1-2; TRBD1 matches at 8 bases. V dropped 0 bases and J dropped 8; count of bases not matched to a gene: 8. Per the germline V gene, CDR1 is MGHRA and CDR2 is YSYEKL. The CDR3 length is 15 residues.

This clone occurred a few times. V usage is TRBV4-1 and J usage is TRBJ2-7, with no clear D. Germline CDR1 is MGHRA and CDR2 is YSYEKL. V shed 0 bases and J shed 7 bases, with 19 bases lying between them. The CDR3 runs to 16 residues. The CDR3 spells CASSQEWRPPLREQYF. For the CDR3, the DNA is TGCGCCAGCAGCCAAGAATGGCGGCCCCCGTTGAGGGAGCAGTACTTC.

This clone was observed once. The rearrangement joins TRBV6-4 to TRBJ2-3; 8 positions agree with TRBD2. V lost 3 bases to trimming and J lost 1 base; unmatched junction nucleotides: 0. The CDR3 runs 14 residues. CDR1 and CDR2 from the germline V gene are MRHNA and SNTAGT. The CDR3: CASSERGGTDTQYF. The DNA for the CDR3 is TGTGCCAGCAGTGAGCGGGGGGGCACAGATACGCAGTATTTT.

This clone was observed a few times. This sequence joins TRBV19 and TRBJ1-2; unclear D gene. Germline CDR1 and CDR2: LNHDA and SQIVND (reference sequence). The CDR3 contains 16 residues. Trimming stripped 3 bases from V and 3 bases from J, with 17 bases between. CDR3 region: CASSMGRQVGYYGYTF. The DNA of the CDR3 is TGTGCCAGTAGTATGGGTCGGCAGGTTGGCTACTATGGCTACACCTTC.

The rearrangement uses TRBV21-1 and TRBJ1-2. TRBV21-1 is a listed pseudogene. The CDR3 totals 15 residues. The CDR3 sequence is CASSKVKGANYGYTF. DNA of the CDR3: TGTGCCAGCAGCAAAGTTAAGGGAGCTAACTATGGCTACACCTTC.

J is TRBJ2-6 and V is TRBV27, with TRBD2 as a possible D gene (6 bases). Trimming shortened V by 4 bases and J by 0 bases, and 10 bases separated the two germline ends. The CDR3 totals 16 residues. CDR1 MNHEY and CDR2 SMNVEV come from the germline V gene (reference sequence). DNA of the CDR3: TGTGCCAGCAGTTCCCTCGGGGGCTCTGGGGCCAACGTCCTGACTTTC. Its translation: CASSSLGGSGANVLTF.

This chain's CDR3 is CASKGRRESNEQFF. The CDR3 DNA reads TGTGCCAGCAAAGGGCGGCGGGAATCCAATGAGCAGTTCTTC. The J gene is TRBJ2-1, the V gene TRBV2, with D perhaps matching TRBD2 (6 bases). The CDR3 totals 14 residues. Looked up from germline, CDR1 is SNHLY and CDR2 is FYNNEI. V was clipped by 7 bases and J by 6 bases, with 16 bases between them.

This clone was seen more than once but under ten times. The genes are TRBV18 and TRBJ2-3; D is unclear. The germline gives CDR1 KGHSH, CDR2 LQKENI. The CDR3 has 15 amino acids. V dropped 2 bases and J dropped 0 bases, with 9 bases sitting between them. The CDR3 loop reads CASSPTAQSTDTQYF. In nucleotides, the CDR3 is TGTGCCAGCTCACCAACGGCACAGAGCACAGATACGCAGTATTTT.

This chain uses TRBV10-1 with TRBJ2-7; TRBD1 matches 7 bases. Germline V gene lookup returns CDR1 WNHNN and CDR2 SYGVQD (reference sequence). Trimming took 0 bases from V and 0 from J; bases not matched to a gene: 8. This CDR3 region has 17 residues. The CDR3 protein is CASSESTPGQTSYEQYF. The CDR3 DNA reads as TGCGCCAGCAGTGAGTCGACTCCGGGACAGACCTCCTACGAGCAGTACTTC.

To note about this clone: This same CDR3 is encoded by further DNA sequences in the sample. The V gene is TRBV2, the J gene TRBJ2-7, with D possibly being TRBD2 (6 bases). The CDR3 is made up of 14 amino acids. The germline V and J ends were trimmed by 4 bases and 0 bases, with 10 bases remaining between them. Germline lookup yields CDR1 SNHLY and CDR2 FYNNEI. CDR3 residues: CASSAGLSSYEQYF. Here the CDR3 DNA reads TGTGCCAGCAGTGCGGGACTGAGCTCCTACGAGCAGTACTTC.

The chain recombines TRBV18 with TRBJ1-2; 9 bases agree with TRBD1. The J segment lost 7 bases and the V segment lost 3 bases, leaving 6 bases of the junction unmatched. The CDR3 has 14 residues. Germline V gene sequence: CDR1 KGHSH, CDR2 LQKENI. CDR3 nucleotide sequence: TGTGCCAGCTCACCTTCGACAGGGGGAAGTGGCTACACCTTC. The encoded protein is CASSPSTGGSGYTF.

This clone was counted many times. The rearrangement uses TRBV7-9 and TRBJ2-7; perhaps TRBD1 as D (9 bases). Trimming took off 5 bases at V and 7 bases at J, with 24 bases between the two ends. Germline V gene data show CDR1 as SEHNR and CDR2 as FQNEAQ (reference sequence). The CDR3 length is 16 residues. The CDR3 loop is CASSALSGTGLKEQYF. The DNA of the CDR3 is TGTGCCAGCAGCGCCCTTAGCGGGACAGGGTTAAAAGAGCAGTACTTC.

The chain is built from TRBV13 and TRBJ1-2; D remains unclear. Germline V gene lookup returns CDR1 PRHDT and CDR2 FYEKMQ (reference sequence). The CDR3 covers 11 residues. Trimming cost V 4 bases and J 3 bases, with 3 bases left between them. CDR3 DNA: TGTGCCAGCAGCTCGGACTATGGCTACACCTTC. Translated: CASSSDYGYTF. Complete variable domain (other parts from reference TRBV13 and TRBJ1-2): AAGVIQSPRHLIKEKRETATLKCYPIPRHDTVYWYQQGPGQDPQFLISFYEKMQSDKGSIPDRFSAQQFSDYHSELNMSSLELGDSALYFCASSSDYGYTFGSGTRLTVV.

The chain uses TRBV7-9 and TRBJ1-2, with a tentative D call TRBD1 (6 bases). CDR3 length equals 13 residues. Germline CDR1 is SEHNR and CDR2 is FQNEAQ (reference sequence). The V end was cut by 3 bases, the J end by 7 bases, with 12 bases between. The CDR3 reads CASSLGAGIGYTF. CDR3 coding DNA: TGTGCCAGCAGCTTGGGGGCAGGGATTGGCTACACCTTC. The full variable domain, with the rest looked up from reference TRBV7-9 and TRBJ1-2, is DTGVSQNPRHKITKRGQNVTFRCDPISEHNRLYWYRQTLGQGPEFLTYFQNEAQLEKSRLLSDRFSAERPKGSFSTLEIQRTEQGDSAMYLCASSLGAGIGYTFGSGTRLTVV.

This chain uses TRBV6-5 with TRBJ1-6; the D is unclear. There are 13 residues in the CDR3. Deletions cut 4 bases from V and 7 bases from J, with 8 bases between. Germline loops: CDR1 MNHEY, CDR2 SVGAGI. The CDR3 nucleotides are TGTGCCAGCAGTTCTTCACAGAATTCACCCCTCCACTTT. Translating it yields CASSSSQNSPLHF.

This clone was counted once. CDR3 region: CASSPGTAYMNTEAFF. CDR3 coding DNA: TGTGCCAGCAGCCCCGGGACAGCATACATGAACACTGAAGCTTTCTTT. This sequence joins TRBV7-2 and TRBJ1-1, with 7 bases fitting TRBD1. This CDR3 has 16 amino acids. Germline CDR1 reads SGHTA; CDR2 reads FQGNSA. Unmatched junction bases numbered 9, after V lost 5 bases and J lost 0 bases.

The sample holds a few counts of this clone. The V call is TRBV5-6, the J call TRBJ1-2; D remains ambiguous. V was clipped by 4 bases and J by 8 bases, with 12 bases between them. Germline-derived CDR1 and CDR2 are SGHDT and YYEEEE. The CDR3 consists of 12 residues. The CDR3 spells CASSRGSSGYTF. Here the CDR3 DNA reads TGTGCCAGCAGCCGCGGGTCCTCAGGCTACACCTTC.

The chain employs TRBV18 and TRBJ1-3, with TRBD1 identical over 7 bases. After removal of 4 bases from V and 2 bases from J, the junction contained 8 bases not matched to a gene. The V gene's germline CDR1 is KGHSH and CDR2 LQKENI. This CDR3 comprises 16 residues. DNA of the CDR3: TGTGCCAGCTCACTCGCCCTGACAGGGACTGGAAACACCATATATTTT. Protein product: CASSLALTGTGNTIYF.

The chain employs TRBV28 and TRBJ2-1; 10 bases fit TRBD1. Germline loops: CDR1 MDHEN, CDR2 SYDVKM. The ends lost 4 bases at V and 8 bases at J; junction bases unmatched: 11. The CDR3 is made up of 16 amino acids. The CDR3 DNA follows: TGTGCCAGCAGTTCCGTGGGACAGGGGATCTCCGATGAGCAGTTCTTC. It translates to CASSSVGQGISDEQFF.

The chain combines TRBV5-1 with TRBJ2-2, with 8 bases lining up with TRBD2. Germline CDR1 reads SGHRS; CDR2 reads YFSETQ. V shed 3 bases, J shed 3 bases, and the junction held 10 bases outside the gene matches. This CDR3 comprises 17 residues. The CDR3 here is CASSSLGLAGDTGELFF. The CDR3 DNA reads as TGCGCCAGCAGCTCGCTAGGACTAGCAGGGGACACCGGGGAGCTGTTTTTT.

The chain employs TRBV15 and TRBJ1-6, with 9 positions matching TRBD1. The CDR3 is made up of 17 amino acids. Germline V CDR1 and CDR2: LNHNV, YYDKDF (reference sequence). With 3 bases clipped from V and 2 bases from J, the junction kept 5 bases outside the gene matches. The CDR3 DNA sequence: TGTGCCACCAGCAGTGTGAGACAGGGGGCCTATAATTCACCCCTCCACTTT. Amino acids: CATSSVRQGAYNSPLHF.